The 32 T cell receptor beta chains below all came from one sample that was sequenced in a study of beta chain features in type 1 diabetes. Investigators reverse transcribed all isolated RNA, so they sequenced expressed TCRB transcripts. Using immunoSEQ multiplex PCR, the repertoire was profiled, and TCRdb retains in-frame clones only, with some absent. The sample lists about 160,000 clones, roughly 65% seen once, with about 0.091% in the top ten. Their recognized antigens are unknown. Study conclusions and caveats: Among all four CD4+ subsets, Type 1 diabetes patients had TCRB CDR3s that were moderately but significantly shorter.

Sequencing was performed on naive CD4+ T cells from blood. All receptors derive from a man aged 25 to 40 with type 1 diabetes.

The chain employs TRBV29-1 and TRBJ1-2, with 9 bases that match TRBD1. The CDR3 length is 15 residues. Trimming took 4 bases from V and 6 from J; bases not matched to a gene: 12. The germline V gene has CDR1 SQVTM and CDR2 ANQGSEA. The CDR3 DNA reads TGCAGCGTTGCCCCCATAACAGGGGGCCTGCATGGCTACACCTTC. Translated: CSVAPITGGLHGYTF.

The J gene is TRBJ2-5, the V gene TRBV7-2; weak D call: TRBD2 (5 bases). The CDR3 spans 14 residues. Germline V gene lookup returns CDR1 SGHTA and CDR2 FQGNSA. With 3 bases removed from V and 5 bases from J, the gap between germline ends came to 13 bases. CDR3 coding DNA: TGTGCCAGCAGCTTGATGGAGGCCGGGGAGACCCAGTACTTC. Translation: CASSLMEAGETQYF.

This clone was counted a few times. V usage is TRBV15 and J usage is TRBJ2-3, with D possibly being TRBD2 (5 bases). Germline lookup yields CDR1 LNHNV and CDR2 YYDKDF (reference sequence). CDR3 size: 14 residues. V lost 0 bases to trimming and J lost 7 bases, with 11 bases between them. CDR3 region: CATSRDKDGNTQYF. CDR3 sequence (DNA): TGTGCCACCAGCAGAGATAAGGACGGGAATACGCAGTATTTT.

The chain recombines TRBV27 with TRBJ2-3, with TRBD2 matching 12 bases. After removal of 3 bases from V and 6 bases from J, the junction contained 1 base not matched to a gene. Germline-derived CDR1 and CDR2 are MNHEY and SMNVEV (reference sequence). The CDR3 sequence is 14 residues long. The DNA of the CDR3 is TGTGCCAGCAGTTTGACTAGCGGGGGCGATACGCAGTATTTT. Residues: CASSLTSGGDTQYF.

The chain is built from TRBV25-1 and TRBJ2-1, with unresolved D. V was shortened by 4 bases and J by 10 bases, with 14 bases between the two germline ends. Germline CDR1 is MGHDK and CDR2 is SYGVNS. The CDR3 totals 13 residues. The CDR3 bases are TGTGCCAGCAGTGTGACCCCGGACCGCGAGCAGTTCTTC. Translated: CASSVTPDREQFF.

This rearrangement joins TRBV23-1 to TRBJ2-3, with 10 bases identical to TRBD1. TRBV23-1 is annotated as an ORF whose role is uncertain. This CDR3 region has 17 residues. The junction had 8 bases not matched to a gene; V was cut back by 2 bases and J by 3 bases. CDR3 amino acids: CASSQPGTGEVTDTQYF. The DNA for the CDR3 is TGCGCCAGCAGTCAACCCGGGACAGGGGAAGTTACAGATACGCAGTATTTT.

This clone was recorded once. CDR3: CASRSQETQYF. In DNA form, the CDR3 reads TGTGCCAGCAGGTCCCAAGAGACCCAGTACTTC. V usage is TRBV5-4 and J usage is TRBJ2-5; no firm D call. The germline V gene has CDR1 SGHNT and CDR2 YYREEE (reference sequence). V lost 5 bases to trimming and J lost 1 base, with 3 bases between them. CDR3 length equals 11 residues.

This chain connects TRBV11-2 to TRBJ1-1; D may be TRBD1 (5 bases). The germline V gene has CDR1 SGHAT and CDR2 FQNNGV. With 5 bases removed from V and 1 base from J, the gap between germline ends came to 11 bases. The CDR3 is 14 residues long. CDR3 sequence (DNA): TGTGCCAGCAGCGTCGTTGGGGGGAACACTGAAGCTTTCTTT. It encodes CASSVVGGNTEAFF.

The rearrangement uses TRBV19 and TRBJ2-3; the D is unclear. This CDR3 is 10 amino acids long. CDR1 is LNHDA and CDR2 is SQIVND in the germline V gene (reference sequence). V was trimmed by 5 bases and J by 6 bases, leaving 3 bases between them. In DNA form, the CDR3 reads TGTGCCAGTAGTGCGGATACGCAGTATTTT. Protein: CASSADTQYF.

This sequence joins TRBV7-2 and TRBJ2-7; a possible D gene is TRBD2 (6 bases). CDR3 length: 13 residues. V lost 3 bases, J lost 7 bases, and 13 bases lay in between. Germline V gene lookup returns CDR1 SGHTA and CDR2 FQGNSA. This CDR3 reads CASSFYREREQYF. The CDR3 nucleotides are TGTGCCAGCAGCTTTTACCGGGAGCGTGAGCAGTACTTC.

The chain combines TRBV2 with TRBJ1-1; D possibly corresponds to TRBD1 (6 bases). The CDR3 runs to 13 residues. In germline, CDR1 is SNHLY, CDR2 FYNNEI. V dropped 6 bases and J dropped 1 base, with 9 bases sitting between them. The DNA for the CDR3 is TGTGCCAGCAGCGGACAGCCGAACACTGAAGCTTTCTTT. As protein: CASSGQPNTEAFF.

CDR3 DNA sequence: TGTGCCAGCAGCGTGGGACAGGGGAAGGGGGAGACCCAGTACTTC. It codes for CASSVGQGKGETQYF. The chain carries TRBV2 and TRBJ2-5, with TRBD1 matching over 10 bases. The V segment lost 6 bases and the J segment 5 bases; nucleotides outside the gene matches: 9. CDR1 is SNHLY and CDR2 is FYNNEI in the germline V gene. This CDR3 contains 15 residues. The full variable domain, completed using reference TRBV2 and TRBJ2-5, is EPEVTQTPSHQVTQMGQEVILRCVPISNHLYFYWYRQILGQKVEFLVSFYNNEISEKSEIFDDQFSVERPDGSNFTLKIRSTKLEDSAMYFCASSVGQGKGETQYFGPGTRLLVL.

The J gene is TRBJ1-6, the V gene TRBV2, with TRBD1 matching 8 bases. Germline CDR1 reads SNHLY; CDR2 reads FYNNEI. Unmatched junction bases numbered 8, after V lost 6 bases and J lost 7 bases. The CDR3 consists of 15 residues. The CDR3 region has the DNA TGTGCCAGCAGACCCGGACAGGGTGGAAATTCACCCCTCCACTTT. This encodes CASRPGQGGNSPLHF.

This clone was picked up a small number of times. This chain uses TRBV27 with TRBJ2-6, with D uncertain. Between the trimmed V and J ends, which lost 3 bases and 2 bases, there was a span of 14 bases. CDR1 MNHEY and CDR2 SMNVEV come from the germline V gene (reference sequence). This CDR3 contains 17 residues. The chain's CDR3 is CASSLSPVMPGANVLTF. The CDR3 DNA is TGTGCCAGCAGTTTGAGCCCCGTGATGCCTGGGGCCAACGTCCTGACTTTC.

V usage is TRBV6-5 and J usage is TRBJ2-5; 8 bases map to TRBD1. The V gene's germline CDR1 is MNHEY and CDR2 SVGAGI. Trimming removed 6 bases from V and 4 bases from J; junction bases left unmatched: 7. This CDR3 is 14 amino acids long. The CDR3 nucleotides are TGTGCCAGCAGAGACAGGGGTGTTTTAGAGACCCAGTACTTC. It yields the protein CASRDRGVLETQYF.

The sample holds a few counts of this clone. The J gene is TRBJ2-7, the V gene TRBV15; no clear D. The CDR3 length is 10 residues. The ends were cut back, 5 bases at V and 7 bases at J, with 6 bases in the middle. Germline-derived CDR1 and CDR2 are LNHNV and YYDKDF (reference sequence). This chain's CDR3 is CATSLREQYF. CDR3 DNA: TGTGCCACCAGCTTACGAGAGCAGTACTTC. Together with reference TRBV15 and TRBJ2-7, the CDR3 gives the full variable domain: DAMVIQNPRYQVTQFGKPVTLSCSQTLNHNVMYWYQQKSSQAPKLLFHYYDKDFNNEADTPDNFQSRRPNTSFCFLDIRSPGLGDTAMYLCATSLREQYFGPGTRLTVT.

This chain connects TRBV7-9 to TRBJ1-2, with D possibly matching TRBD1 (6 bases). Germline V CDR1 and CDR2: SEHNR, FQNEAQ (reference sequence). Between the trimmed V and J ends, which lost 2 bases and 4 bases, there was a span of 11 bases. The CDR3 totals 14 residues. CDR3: CASSLNQGIYGYTF. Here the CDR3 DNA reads TGTGCCAGCAGCTTAAATCAGGGGATCTATGGCTACACCTTC.

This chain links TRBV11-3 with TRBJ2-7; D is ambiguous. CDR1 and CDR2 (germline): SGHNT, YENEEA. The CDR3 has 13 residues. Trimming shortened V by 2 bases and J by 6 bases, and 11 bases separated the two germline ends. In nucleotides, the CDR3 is TGTGCCAGCAGCTTATACCTTGCTGCCGAGCAGTACTTC. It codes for CASSLYLAAEQYF.

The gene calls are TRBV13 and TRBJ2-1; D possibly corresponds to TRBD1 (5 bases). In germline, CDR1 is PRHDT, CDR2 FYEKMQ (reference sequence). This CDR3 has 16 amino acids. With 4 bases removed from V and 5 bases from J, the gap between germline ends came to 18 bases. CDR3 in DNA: TGTGCCAGCAGCTGGACGACAGCCCGGATGAACAATGAGCAGTTCTTC. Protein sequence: CASSWTTARMNNEQFF.

This chain's CDR3 is CASSQGVSDRYEQYF. The CDR3 DNA sequence: TGCGCCAGCAGCCAAGGGGTATCAGACCGCTACGAGCAGTACTTC. The genes are TRBV4-3 and TRBJ2-7; D is uncertain. The CDR3 has 15 amino acids. V dropped 1 base and J dropped 3 bases, with 13 bases sitting between them. Germline V gene data show CDR1 as LGHNA and CDR2 as YSLEER.

The CDR3 spells CASRRPGRTGETQYF. For the CDR3, the DNA is TGTGCCAGCAGAAGGCCGGGCAGGACCGGGGAGACCCAGTACTTC. J is TRBJ2-5 and V is TRBV11-2; D is unclear. Trimming took off 6 bases at V and 5 bases at J, with 19 bases between the two ends. Germline V lookup: CDR1 SGHAT, CDR2 FQNNGV. This CDR3 is built from 15 residues.

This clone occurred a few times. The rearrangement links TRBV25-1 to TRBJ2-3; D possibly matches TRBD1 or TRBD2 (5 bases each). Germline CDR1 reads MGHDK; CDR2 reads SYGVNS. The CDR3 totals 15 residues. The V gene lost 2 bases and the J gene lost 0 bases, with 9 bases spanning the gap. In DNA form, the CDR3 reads TGTGCCAGCAGTGAAGGTTGGGGGAGCACAGATACGCAGTATTTT. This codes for CASSEGWGSTDTQYF.

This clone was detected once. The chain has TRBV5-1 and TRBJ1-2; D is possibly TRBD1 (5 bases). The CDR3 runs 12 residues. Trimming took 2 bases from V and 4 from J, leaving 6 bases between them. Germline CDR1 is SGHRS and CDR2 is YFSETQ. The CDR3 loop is CASSFQGYGYTF. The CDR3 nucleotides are TGCGCCAGCAGCTTCCAGGGCTATGGCTACACCTTC.

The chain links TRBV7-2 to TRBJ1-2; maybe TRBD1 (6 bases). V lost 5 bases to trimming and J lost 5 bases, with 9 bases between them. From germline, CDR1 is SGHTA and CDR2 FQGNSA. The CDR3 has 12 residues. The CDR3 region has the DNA TGTGCCAGCAGCCCTACAGGGTATGGCTACACCTTC. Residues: CASSPTGYGYTF.

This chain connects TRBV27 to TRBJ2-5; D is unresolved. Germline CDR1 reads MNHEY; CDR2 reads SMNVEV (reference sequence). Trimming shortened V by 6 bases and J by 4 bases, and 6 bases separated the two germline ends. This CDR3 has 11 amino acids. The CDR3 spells CASSWGETQYF. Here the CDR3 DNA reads TGTGCCAGCAGCTGGGGAGAGACCCAGTACTTC.

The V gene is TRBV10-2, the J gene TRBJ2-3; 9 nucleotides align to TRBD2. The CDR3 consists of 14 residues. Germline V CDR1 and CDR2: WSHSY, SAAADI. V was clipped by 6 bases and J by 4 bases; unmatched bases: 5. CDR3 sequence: CASRKRGEADTQYF. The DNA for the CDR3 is TGCGCCAGCAGAAAGCGGGGGGAAGCAGATACGCAGTATTTT.

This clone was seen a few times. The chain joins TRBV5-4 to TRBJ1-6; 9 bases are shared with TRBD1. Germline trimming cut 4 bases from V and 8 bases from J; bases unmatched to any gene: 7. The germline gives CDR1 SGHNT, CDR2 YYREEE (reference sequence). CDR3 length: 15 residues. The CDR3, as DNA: TGTGCCAGCAGCGCCTCGACAGGGGGAGATTCACCCCTCCACTTT. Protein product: CASSASTGGDSPLHF.

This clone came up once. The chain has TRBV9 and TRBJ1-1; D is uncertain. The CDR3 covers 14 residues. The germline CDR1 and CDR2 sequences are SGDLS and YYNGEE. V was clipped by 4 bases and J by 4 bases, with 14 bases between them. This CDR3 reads CASSIEWVSTEAFF. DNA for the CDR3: TGTGCCAGCAGCATCGAGTGGGTAAGCACTGAAGCTTTCTTT.

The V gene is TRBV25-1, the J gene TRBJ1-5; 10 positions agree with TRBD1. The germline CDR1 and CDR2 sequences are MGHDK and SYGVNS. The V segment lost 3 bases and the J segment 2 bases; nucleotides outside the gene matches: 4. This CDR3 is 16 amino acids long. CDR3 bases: TGTGCCAGCAGTGACCCCGGACAGGGGGGCAATCAGCCCCAGCATTTT. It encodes CASSDPGQGGNQPQHF. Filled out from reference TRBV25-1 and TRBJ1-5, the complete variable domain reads EADIYQTPRYLVIGTGKKITLECSQTMGHDKMYWYQQDPGMELHLIHYSYGVNSTEKGDLSSESTVSRIRTEHFPLTLESARPSHTSQYLCASSDPGQGGNQPQHFGDGTRLSIL.

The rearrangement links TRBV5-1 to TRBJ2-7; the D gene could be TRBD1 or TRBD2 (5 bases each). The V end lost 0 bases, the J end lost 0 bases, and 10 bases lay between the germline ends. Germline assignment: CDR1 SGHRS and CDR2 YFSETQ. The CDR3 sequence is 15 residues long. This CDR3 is CASSLAGPSSYEQYF. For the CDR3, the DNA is TGCGCCAGCAGCTTGGCGGGGCCGAGCTCCTACGAGCAGTACTTC. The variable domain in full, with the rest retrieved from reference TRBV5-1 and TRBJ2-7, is KAGVTQTPRYLIKTRGQQVTLSCSPISGHRSVSWYQQTPGQGLQFLFEYFSETQRNKGNFPGRFSGRQFSNSRSEMNVSTLELGDSALYLCASSLAGPSSYEQYFGPGTRLTVT.

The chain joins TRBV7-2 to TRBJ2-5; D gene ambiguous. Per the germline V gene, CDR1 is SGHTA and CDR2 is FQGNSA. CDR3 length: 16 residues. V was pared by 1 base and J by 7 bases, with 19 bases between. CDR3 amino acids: CASSLGRTADRRTQYF. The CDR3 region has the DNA TGTGCCAGCAGCTTAGGCCGGACGGCCGATAGAAGGACCCAGTACTTC.

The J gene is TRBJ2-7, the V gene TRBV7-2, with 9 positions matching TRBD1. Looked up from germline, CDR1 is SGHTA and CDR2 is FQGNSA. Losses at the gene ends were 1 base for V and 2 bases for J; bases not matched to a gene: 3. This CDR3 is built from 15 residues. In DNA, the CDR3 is TGTGCCAGCAGCTTAGTAGGACAGGGGCCCTACGAGCAGTACTTC. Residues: CASSLVGQGPYEQYF.